This T cell receptor (beta chain) stems from a study of OX40 agonist ivuxolimab in advanced cancers. Study-wide context: Partial responses were seen in three patients, one with hepatocellular carcinoma and two with cutaneous melanoma. General study results and limits: The specificity for antigen of the expanded peripheral T cells was not determined.

This table comes from immunoSEQ multiplex PCR, and its TCRdb copy is limited to in-frame clones, with some not included. The sample yields about 54,000 clones, about 91% seen once. Germline V lookup: CDR1 LNHDA, CDR2 SQIVND (reference sequence). V gave up 5 bases and J gave up 0 bases, with 10 bases separating them. This CDR3 comprises 14 residues. This clone was counted a few times. The antigen is unknown. This clonotype was obtained from an adult with an advanced solid tumor such as melanoma, head and neck, liver or kidney cancer. The specimen was CD4+ or CD8+ T cells sorted from blood, collected in a trial of the OX40 agonist ivuxolimab. This rearrangement joins TRBV19 to TRBJ1-1; maybe TRBD1 (5 bases). The DNA of the CDR3 is TGTGCCAGTAGTCGGGCAGGGCTGAACACTGAAGCTTTCTTT. Its translation is CASSRAGLNTEAFF.